These T cell receptor beta chains were read from a single sample in a study of T cell responses to AZD1222 COVID-19 vaccine. Assay: immunoSEQ multiplex PCR; the TCRdb copy retains only in-frame clones and omits some. Seen here are roughly 120,000 clones, around 89% observed once, and the top ten hold roughly 4.5%. The sample here was peripheral blood, taken on day 0 of AZD1222 vaccination. These receptors all stem from an adult in good health. CDR3s include the opening cysteine and the closing phenylalanine or tryptophan. The order of the fields is J gene, clone size, D gene, V gene, CDR3 DNA, CDR3 protein. The D gene is left open where the match is weak. Size values are once, few and many counts, or a class for expanded clones, and some rows have none.

TRBJ1-2 | - | TRBD1 | TRBV19 | TGTGCCAGTAGTATGGACAGGGTTGATGGCTACACCTTC | CASSMDRVDGYTF
TRBJ1-2 | once | - | TRBV4-2 | TGTGCCAGCAGCCAAGGGGGGGTCTGGCCTAACTATGGCTACACCTTC | CASSQGGVWPNYGYTF
TRBJ2-7 | - | TRBD2 | TRBV28 | TGTGCCAGCAGTCTTAGCGGGTATCCCTACGAGCAGTACTTC | CASSLSGYPYEQYF
TRBJ2-7 | once | - | TRBV29-1 | TGCAGCGGTTACAGTGCTATCTCCTACGAGCAGTACTTC | CSGYSAISYEQYF
TRBJ2-1 | - | - | TRBV2 | TGTGCCAGCCTGGGGCCAAATGAGCAGTTCTTC | CASLGPNEQFF
TRBJ2-7 | - | - | TRBV5-6 | TGTGCCAGCAGCCGGGGTGCCGGTTCCTACGAGCAGTACTTC | CASSRGAGSYEQYF
TRBJ2-3 | - | - | TRBV11-2 | TGTGCCAGCAGCTTAGCCATGATCTTCACAGATACGCAGTATTTT | CASSLAMIFTDTQYF
TRBJ2-5 | - | - | TRBV2 | TGTGCCAGCAGAGGTAGAAACAGTGGGGGGACCCAGTACTTC | CASRGRNSGGTQYF
TRBJ2-7 | - | - | TRBV12-5 | TGTGCTAGTGGTCCCTTCCTAGGGGCCCGCCCCTACGAGCAGTACTTC | CASGPFLGARPYEQYF
TRBJ2-1 | once | - | TRBV11-3 | TGTGCCAGCAGCATTCAAAACAGGAATGAGCAGTTCTTC | CASSIQNRNEQFF
TRBJ2-1 | - | - | TRBV19 | TGTGCCAGTAGTATTCAAGGACTGTCATACAATGAGCAGTTCTTC | CASSIQGLSYNEQFF
TRBJ2-3 | - | TRBD2 | TRBV28 | TGTGCCAGCAGTTCCTCTCTAGCGGGAGGAGCGATCACAGATACGCAGTATTTT | CASSSSLAGGAITDTQYF
TRBJ1-1 | - | - | TRBV6-2/TRBV6-3 | TGTGCCAGCAGTTGGCGGGGGAGGCCTGAAGCTTTCTTT | CASSWRGRPEAFF
TRBJ1-2 | - | - | TRBV24-1 | TGTGCCACCAGTGATTCCACAGGTTTCTCTTATGGCTACACCTTC | CATSDSTGFSYGYTF
TRBJ2-7 | - | TRBD1 | TRBV6-5 | TGTGCCAGCAGTTACCCGACAGGGAGATCCTACGAGCAGTACTTC | CASSYPTGRSYEQYF
TRBJ1-5 | - | - | TRBV28 | TGTGCCAGCAGCTGGGGCAGGAGCAGCAATCAGCCCCAGCATTTT | CASSWGRSSNQPQHF
TRBJ2-5 | - | TRBD2 | TRBV7-3 | TGTGCCAGCAGCTCCGCGGGGGGCCAAGAGACCCAGTACTTC | CASSSAGGQETQYF
TRBJ2-7 | - | TRBD1 | TRBV6-5 | TGTGCCAGCAGTACGGACAGGGGAAGGCTCGAGCAGTACTTC | CASSTDRGRLEQYF
TRBJ1-4 | few | TRBD1 | TRBV4-2 | TGTGCCAGCAGCCAAGATAGGGACAGGGTAACCGAAAAACTGTTTTTT | CASSQDRDRVTEKLFF
TRBJ2-2 | - | - | TRBV7-2 | TGTGCCAGCAGCTTCTCGCGGACCGGGGAGCTGTTTTTT | CASSFSRTGELFF
TRBJ2-3 | - | - | TRBV27 | TGTGCCAGCAGCCCACGCCGGGAAGCCTTGGGCAGGGATACGCAGTATTTT | CASSPRREALGRDTQYF
TRBJ2-6 | - | - | TRBV10-3 | TGTGCCATCAGCCACTCTGGGGCCAACGTCCTGACTTTC | CAISHSGANVLTF
TRBJ2-1 | - | TRBD2 | TRBV7-3 | TGTGCCAGCAGCTTGTTAGCGGGAGCCTACAATGAGCAGTTCTTC | CASSLLAGAYNEQFF
TRBJ2-7 | - | - | TRBV27 | TGTGCCAGCAGTTTTCGGGGGACTTATTCCTACGAGCAGTACTTC | CASSFRGTYSYEQYF
TRBJ1-1 | few | - | TRBV11-2 | TGTGCCAGCAGCTTAGGGTACGGGCCCGGCACTGAAGCTTTCTTT | CASSLGYGPGTEAFF
TRBJ1-2 | - | TRBD1 | TRBV2 | TGTGCCAGCAGTGATCGGCTGACAGGGAACTATGGCTACACCTTC | CASSDRLTGNYGYTF
TRBJ2-7 | - | TRBD1 | TRBV18 | TGTGCCAGCTCACCTGGGACAGGGCGCCCTGACGAGCAGTACTTC | CASSPGTGRPDEQYF
TRBJ1-3 | - | - | TRBV30 | TGTGCCTGGAGTGTACACAACTCTGGAAACACCATATATTTT | CAWSVHNSGNTIYF
TRBJ2-5 | - | TRBD1 | TRBV6-5 | TGTGCCAGCAGTTACTCGGCAGGGGGACAGGAGACCCAGTACTTC | CASSYSAGGQETQYF
TRBJ2-1 | - | TRBD2 | TRBV6-1 | TGTGCCAGCAGTGAGGGACTAGCGGGTTTTCAGCAGTTCTTC | CASSEGLAGFQQFF
TRBJ1-2 | - | - | TRBV5-1 | TGCGCCAGCAGCTTGGTGGACGGGATCCCCTATGGCTACACCTTC | CASSLVDGIPYGYTF
TRBJ2-5 | many | - | TRBV19 | TGTGCCAGTAGACTAGCAGGAGAGACCCAGTACTTC | CASRLAGETQYF
TRBJ1-1 | - | TRBD1 | TRBV5-1 | TGCGCCAGCAGCTTCGAGCAGGGGGCGAAGAACACTGAAGCTTTCTTT | CASSFEQGAKNTEAFF
TRBJ1-5 | once | - | TRBV11-2 | TGTGCCAGCAGCGGGGAGGGACAGCCCCAGCATTTT | CASSGEGQPQHF
TRBJ2-2 | - | - | TRBV19 | TGTGCCAGTAGTACTACAGGACCCGGGGAGCTGTTTTTT | CASSTTGPGELFF
TRBJ1-6 | - | - | TRBV11-2 | TGTGCCAGCAGCTTAGAGAGGGGCGCAAATTCACCCCTCCACTTT | CASSLERGANSPLHF
TRBJ2-1 | once | - | TRBV11-3 | TGTGCCAGCAGCTTACCCTCAGGGCTGAGCTCCTACAATGAGCAGTTCTTC | CASSLPSGLSSYNEQFF
TRBJ2-3 | few | TRBD1 | TRBV29-1 | TGCAGCGTCGTAGGGGGCGTGGGTACGCAGTATTTT | CSVVGGVGTQYF
TRBJ2-2 | - | TRBD1 | TRBV5-1 | TGCGCCAGCAGCTTGGCCTCGGGACAGAGCGGGGAGCTGTTTTTT | CASSLASGQSGELFF
TRBJ1-4 | - | - | TRBV4-1 | TGCGCCAGCAGCTCCCTCCAGACAGCGAGTCGGGAAAAACTGTTTTTT | CASSSLQTASREKLFF
TRBJ2-1 | - | TRBD2 | TRBV3-1/TRBV3-2 | TGTGCCAGCATCCCGGGTGTAGCGGGACGATCGATCCCCTACAATGAGCAGTTCTTC | CASIPGVAGRSIPYNEQFF
TRBJ2-3 | - | - | TRBV9 | TGTGCCAGCAGCGGACCGCTGGATGGGGAGCAGGATACAGATACGCAGTATTTT | CASSGPLDGEQDTDTQYF